The sequence of this TCR beta chain was determined in a study of shared clonotypes between healthy human individuals. Study results and limitations: Shared clonotypes across all four donors exceeded non-shared ones in generation probability. Richness estimates generally favored naive over memory subsets. Naive CD4 clonotypes overlapped across several donors at roughly 5%.

A word on this clone: Its target is unknown.

The data were produced by immunoSEQ multiplex PCR, yet TCRdb's version contains in-frame clones alone and is incomplete. The sample shows about 680,000 clones, just over 90% of them seen only once. Terminally differentiated effector memory CD45RA+ cells were excluded from the naive CD8 cells, which were CD45RO-negative and positively selected for CCR7. CDR3 length: 13 residues. V lost 1 base and J lost 3, with 7 bases in between. Germline V CDR1 and CDR2: LGHNA, YNFKEQ. V usage is TRBV4-2 and J usage is TRBJ2-7; D may be TRBD2 (5 bases). Sequenced: naive CD8+ T cells sorted from blood. The sequence came from a man aged 25 to 40 in good health. The CDR3, as DNA: TGTGCCAGCAGCCAAGCGGGGTTCTACGAGCAGTACTTC. This translates into CASSQAGFYEQYF.